This TCR beta chain comes out of a study of regulatory and conventional T cells in RAG deficiency. Trimming stripped 4 bases from V and 3 bases from J, with 13 bases between. The CDR3 runs to 14 residues. Germline V gives CDR1 SGDLS, CDR2 YYNGEE. Blood CD4+ CD25-high CD127-low regulatory T cells supplied the genomic DNA template. Study-wide findings and caveats: These Omenn syndrome Treg sorts may hold peripherally activated cells instead. In Omenn syndrome, Treg and Tconv repertoires overlapped >85%.

As concerns this clone: Its antigen remains unidentified.

The protocol was immunoSEQ multiplex PCR, while the TCRdb copy is restricted to in-frame clones and leaves out a portion. The table includes more than 9,500 clones, roughly 94% detected once. This sample also appeared in a second study, on regulatory T cells. That source reports: Primers: 52 TRBV forward and 13 TRBJ reverse.

Source material: CD127- CD25+ CD4+ Tregs sorted from blood. The gene calls are TRBV9 and TRBJ1-2; D remains ambiguous. The clonotype originates from a human donor in good health. The CDR3 sequence is CASSPSQYDYGYTF. The CDR3 DNA reads TGTGCCAGCAGCCCTTCCCAGTACGACTATGGCTACACCTTC.